The rows below give T cell receptor beta chains drawn from one sample of a study of blood T cell repertoires in COVID-19. Produced via immunoSEQ multiplex PCR; TCRdb's table is partial and in-frame only. The table shows 65,000 or so clones, with under 95% occurring only once. Material for sequencing was peripheral blood. These receptor sequences come from a man aged 55 to 70 with acute or convalescent COVID-19. CDR3s include the opening cysteine and the closing phenylalanine or tryptophan. The order of the fields is clone size, V gene, J gene, D gene, CDR3 DNA, CDR3 protein. A D gene is named only where the DNA matches it firmly. The size field is filled for only some rows; it gives once, few, many or a size class.

clone_size: NA
v_call: TRBV29-1
j_call: TRBJ1-2
d_call: NA
cdr3_nt: TGCAGTGCCGGGGAAGGGTCGGGAGGCTACACCTTC
cdr3_aa: CSAGEGSGGYTF

clone_size: NA
v_call: TRBV5-1
j_call: TRBJ1-3
d_call: NA
cdr3_nt: TGCGCCAGCAGCTTTAATGGGGCTTCTGGAAACACCATATATTTT
cdr3_aa: CASSFNGASGNTIYF

clone_size: NA
v_call: TRBV27
j_call: TRBJ1-6
d_call: TRBD1
cdr3_nt: TGTGCCAGCAGCCTGACAGGGGACGTAAATTCACCCCTCCACTTT
cdr3_aa: CASSLTGDVNSPLHF

clone_size: NA
v_call: TRBV4-1
j_call: TRBJ2-1
d_call: NA
cdr3_nt: TGCGCCAGCAGCCAAGATTACGCGCCAGGATCTATCCACAATGAGCAGTTCTTC
cdr3_aa: CASSQDYAPGSIHNEQFF

clone_size: NA
v_call: TRBV5-1
j_call: TRBJ2-7
d_call: TRBD2
cdr3_nt: TGCGCCAGCAGCTTACATAGCGGGGGGGGAGCCTACGAGCAGTACTTC
cdr3_aa: CASSLHSGGGAYEQYF

clone_size: once
v_call: TRBV27
j_call: TRBJ2-1
d_call: TRBD1
cdr3_nt: TGTGCCAGCAGTCCTGACGGACAGGGGGGCTCCTACAATGAGCAGTTCTTC
cdr3_aa: CASSPDGQGGSYNEQFF

clone_size: once
v_call: TRBV9
j_call: TRBJ2-1
d_call: TRBD1
cdr3_nt: TGTGCCAGCAGCGGGAAGGGACAGGGGGATAACAATGAGCAGTTCTTC
cdr3_aa: CASSGKGQGDNNEQFF

clone_size: NA
v_call: TRBV4-1
j_call: TRBJ1-5
d_call: TRBD1
cdr3_nt: TGCGCCAGCAGCCAAGATGGAAGGGGGCAAGGGGATCAGCCCCAGCATTTT
cdr3_aa: CASSQDGRGQGDQPQHF

clone_size: NA
v_call: TRBV18
j_call: TRBJ2-6
d_call: NA
cdr3_nt: TGTGCCAGCTCACTCCTGGGCGCGGGCCTCTCTGGGGCCAACGTCCTGACTTTC
cdr3_aa: CASSLLGAGLSGANVLTF

clone_size: NA
v_call: TRBV5-1
j_call: TRBJ2-3
d_call: TRBD2
cdr3_nt: TGCGCCAGCAGCTGGACCACTAGCGGGGGGACCCGAAGCACAGATACGCAGTATTTT
cdr3_aa: CASSWTTSGGTRSTDTQYF

clone_size: NA
v_call: TRBV7-9
j_call: TRBJ2-1
d_call: NA
cdr3_nt: TGTGCCAGCAGCTTGGACCGAATAGGGAGCTCCTACAATGAGCAGTTCTTC
cdr3_aa: CASSLDRIGSSYNEQFF

clone_size: NA
v_call: TRBV7-9
j_call: TRBJ1-3
d_call: TRBD1
cdr3_nt: TGTGCCAGCAGCTTAGTTAGGACAGGGCCTACAAACTCTGGAAACACCATATATTTT
cdr3_aa: CASSLVRTGPTNSGNTIYF

clone_size: NA
v_call: TRBV19
j_call: TRBJ2-7
d_call: TRBD1
cdr3_nt: TGTGCCAGTAGTATAACGGGACAGGGCACCTACGAGCAGTACTTC
cdr3_aa: CASSITGQGTYEQYF

clone_size: once
v_call: TRBV29-1
j_call: TRBJ1-2
d_call: NA
cdr3_nt: TGCAGCGCCTCGGACAGTTATGGCTACACCTTC
cdr3_aa: CSASDSYGYTF

clone_size: NA
v_call: TRBV5-5
j_call: TRBJ2-4
d_call: TRBD1
cdr3_nt: TGTGCCAGCAGATACGACAGGGCGGTCAAAAACATTCAGTACTTC
cdr3_aa: CASRYDRAVKNIQYF

clone_size: NA
v_call: TRBV9
j_call: TRBJ2-3
d_call: TRBD1
cdr3_nt: TGTGCCAGCAGCGTAGGGACAGGGATAGGTGGAGATACGCAGTATTTT
cdr3_aa: CASSVGTGIGGDTQYF

clone_size: NA
v_call: TRBV7-9
j_call: TRBJ1-1
d_call: NA
cdr3_nt: TGTGCCAGCAGCTTACCCGGCGGGCCCAACACTGAAGCTTTCTTT
cdr3_aa: CASSLPGGPNTEAFF

clone_size: NA
v_call: TRBV7-9
j_call: TRBJ2-5
d_call: TRBD1
cdr3_nt: TGTGCCAGCAGCTTTTACACCGGGACAGCAGAGACCCAGTACTTC
cdr3_aa: CASSFYTGTAETQYF

clone_size: medium-sized
v_call: TRBV15
j_call: TRBJ1-2
d_call: NA
cdr3_nt: TGTGCCACCAGCAGGCCAGAAATCTATGGCTACACCTTC
cdr3_aa: CATSRPEIYGYTF

clone_size: NA
v_call: TRBV4-1
j_call: TRBJ2-7
d_call: NA
cdr3_nt: TGCGCCAGCAGCCAAACTGGGACGGGACTCCTACGGGAGCAGTACTTC
cdr3_aa: CASSQTGTGLLREQYF

clone_size: NA
v_call: TRBV6-1
j_call: TRBJ1-2
d_call: NA
cdr3_nt: TGTGCCAGCAGTGAAGCTCCCGACAGAGTCTATGGCTACACCTTC
cdr3_aa: CASSEAPDRVYGYTF

clone_size: once
v_call: TRBV18
j_call: TRBJ1-5
d_call: NA
cdr3_nt: TGTGCCAGCTCACCAGCATCGGCGGGAACCGGTGGCAATCAGCCCCAGCATTTT
cdr3_aa: CASSPASAGTGGNQPQHF

clone_size: NA
v_call: TRBV20-1
j_call: TRBJ2-1
d_call: TRBD2
cdr3_nt: TGCAGTGCTAGTAAACCGGGGGGGGGAAACAATGAGCAGTTCTTC
cdr3_aa: CSASKPGGGNNEQFF

clone_size: NA
v_call: TRBV5-4
j_call: TRBJ2-2
d_call: NA
cdr3_nt: TGTGCCAGCAGCTCGGAAAACAGGGCAAACACCGGGGAGCTGTTTTTT
cdr3_aa: CASSSENRANTGELFF

clone_size: NA
v_call: TRBV5-6
j_call: TRBJ1-3
d_call: NA
cdr3_nt: TGTGCCAGCAGCTTAAGGGGCGCCCCGGGAAACACCATATATTTT
cdr3_aa: CASSLRGAPGNTIYF

clone_size: NA
v_call: TRBV6-5
j_call: TRBJ1-5
d_call: NA
cdr3_nt: TGTGCCAGCAGGACGCAGGGATGGAGTCAGCCCCAGCATTTT
cdr3_aa: CASRTQGWSQPQHF

clone_size: NA
v_call: TRBV18
j_call: TRBJ2-3
d_call: NA
cdr3_nt: TGTGCCAGCTCACCCTACTCGGGAGATGGCACAGATACGCAGTATTTT
cdr3_aa: CASSPYSGDGTDTQYF

clone_size: NA
v_call: TRBV9
j_call: TRBJ1-1
d_call: NA
cdr3_nt: TGTGCCAGCAGCGCCGGACAGAGGAACACTGAAGCTTTCTTT
cdr3_aa: CASSAGQRNTEAFF

clone_size: NA
v_call: TRBV5-8
j_call: TRBJ2-3
d_call: NA
cdr3_nt: TGTGCCAGCAGCCCCCCTTGGGCGGGGGCATCCACAGATACGCAGTATTTT
cdr3_aa: CASSPPWAGASTDTQYF

clone_size: once
v_call: TRBV19
j_call: TRBJ2-3
d_call: TRBD2
cdr3_nt: TGTGCCAGTAGTATAGGGAGCGGGGGGGCCTCAGATACGCAGTATTTT
cdr3_aa: CASSIGSGGASDTQYF

clone_size: NA
v_call: TRBV7-9
j_call: TRBJ1-1
d_call: NA
cdr3_nt: TGTGCCAGCAGCTTAAGCCGCCCGACAGGGAACACTGAAGCTTTCTTT
cdr3_aa: CASSLSRPTGNTEAFF

clone_size: NA
v_call: TRBV11-3
j_call: TRBJ2-1
d_call: TRBD2
cdr3_nt: TGTGCCAGCAGCTCCGGACTAGCGGGGCCCTCCTACAATGAGCAGTTCTTC
cdr3_aa: CASSSGLAGPSYNEQFF

clone_size: NA
v_call: TRBV4-1
j_call: TRBJ2-6
d_call: TRBD1
cdr3_nt: TGCGCCAGCAGGGAACAGGGGGGTGGGGCCAACGTCCTGACTTTC
cdr3_aa: CASREQGGGANVLTF

clone_size: NA
v_call: TRBV10-3
j_call: TRBJ1-1
d_call: NA
cdr3_nt: TGTGCCATCAGTGAGTCTCGTCAGGGCTCGTGGAGCACTGAAGCTTTCTTT
cdr3_aa: CAISESRQGSWSTEAFF

clone_size: NA
v_call: TRBV21-1
j_call: TRBJ1-1
d_call: NA
cdr3_nt: TGTGCCAGCAGCAAAGCCTTTCAGGGTGAAGCTTTCTTT
cdr3_aa: CASSKAFQGEAFF

clone_size: NA
v_call: TRBV5-1
j_call: TRBJ2-7
d_call: TRBD2
cdr3_nt: TGCGCCAGCCGACCCGACGGGGGGGCGCTGGGCGAGCAGTACTTC
cdr3_aa: CASRPDGGALGEQYF

clone_size: NA
v_call: TRBV6-5
j_call: TRBJ1-2
d_call: TRBD1
cdr3_nt: TGTGCCAGCAGCCGCCAGGGGACAGCCTATGGCTACACCTTC
cdr3_aa: CASSRQGTAYGYTF

clone_size: NA
v_call: TRBV25-1
j_call: TRBJ2-3
d_call: NA
cdr3_nt: TGTGCCAGCAGTCCCCTTGGGGCTCTCACAGATACGCAGTATTTT
cdr3_aa: CASSPLGALTDTQYF

clone_size: NA
v_call: TRBV18
j_call: TRBJ1-3
d_call: NA
cdr3_nt: TGTGCCAGCTCACCAGAGGCTTTTGGAAACACCATATATTTT
cdr3_aa: CASSPEAFGNTIYF

clone_size: NA
v_call: TRBV2
j_call: TRBJ2-1
d_call: TRBD2
cdr3_nt: TGTGCCAGCAAATTAAGGACTAGCGGGGGGATCGACTACAATGAGCAGTTCTTC
cdr3_aa: CASKLRTSGGIDYNEQFF

clone_size: NA
v_call: TRBV19
j_call: TRBJ1-5
d_call: NA
cdr3_nt: TGTGCCAGTAGTTCAACAGTTAATCAGCCCCAGCATTTT
cdr3_aa: CASSSTVNQPQHF

clone_size: NA
v_call: TRBV27
j_call: TRBJ1-5
d_call: NA
cdr3_nt: TGTGCCAGCATGGGGGGGACGGATCAGCCCCAGCATTTT
cdr3_aa: CASMGGTDQPQHF

clone_size: NA
v_call: TRBV4-1
j_call: TRBJ1-4
d_call: TRBD1
cdr3_nt: TGCGCCAGCAGCCAAACGGACAGGGTAGATGAAAAACTGTTTTTT
cdr3_aa: CASSQTDRVDEKLFF

clone_size: NA
v_call: TRBV19
j_call: TRBJ2-7
d_call: NA
cdr3_nt: TGTGCCAGTAGCCAGCAGAGGAGCTCCTACGAGCAGTACTTC
cdr3_aa: CASSQQRSSYEQYF

clone_size: NA
v_call: TRBV29-1
j_call: TRBJ1-2
d_call: TRBD1
cdr3_nt: TGCAGCGTTGAACCCCAGGGGGGTCCTAAAGATCGCTATGGCTACACCTTC
cdr3_aa: CSVEPQGGPKDRYGYTF

clone_size: NA
v_call: TRBV5-1
j_call: TRBJ1-3
d_call: TRBD1
cdr3_nt: TGCGCCAGCAGGGGGACAGCTGGAAACACCATATATTTT
cdr3_aa: CASRGTAGNTIYF